This T cell receptor beta chain originates from a study of cytomegalovirus exposure and HLA in healthy donors. PCR primers comprised 60 Vbeta and 13 Jbeta primers. Libraries were prepared by immunoSEQ multiplex PCR; TCRdb keeps only in-frame clonotypes and omits some of them. The repertoire holds some 180,000 clones, less than 80% seen once, with around 1.5% in the top ten. Donors in the study were healthy people who gave bone marrow. Per the germline V gene, CDR1 is MDHEN and CDR2 is SYDVKM. The V gene lost 7 bases and the J gene lost 9 bases, with 16 bases spanning the gap. This CDR3 region has 14 residues. Study-wide results and caveats: Highly shared sequence variants in one cluster were likely a sequencing artifact. Later analysis demonstrated an association between a missense DCLRE1C variant and TCR beta V- and J-gene trimming. Reportedly, HLA-A and HLA-B alleles of most subjects were accurately predicted from TCR beta.

As concerns this clone: Antigen: not known.

The sequenced sample consisted of PBMCs. This receptor was identified in a man between 18 and 35 years old in good health and CMV-seronegative. The V gene is TRBV28, the J gene TRBJ1-6; D is possibly TRBD1 (6 bases). The CDR3 sequence: CASTLTGTASPLHF. The CDR3 DNA follows: TGTGCCAGCACCTTAACAGGGACCGCTTCACCCCTCCACTTT.